This T cell receptor beta chain was found in a study of CD8+ T cells in alopecia areata. Extraction of RNA preceded its reverse transcription into cDNA, which served as the sequencing template. Repertoires were generated with immunoSEQ multiplex PCR, while TCRdb's copy carries only in-frame clones and drops some. The sample shows under 150,000 clones, around 48% of them seen only once. V lost 3 bases and J 1 base, leaving 6 bases between the germline ends. This CDR3 is 13 amino acids long. The germline gives CDR1 SEHNR, CDR2 FQNEAQ (reference sequence). The chain recombines TRBV7-9 with TRBJ1-1; no definite D call. The clonotype originates from a human donor with alopecia areata. The sequencing input was NKG2D-low CD8+ T cells sorted from blood. The DNA of the CDR3 is TGTGCCAGCAGCTTTTTCGAGAACACTGAAGCTTTCTTT. This sequence encodes CASSFFENTEAFF.